The sequence of this T cell receptor beta chain was determined in a study of shared clonotypes between healthy human individuals. Study-wide results and caveats: Clonotypes not shared had lower generation probabilities than those common to all four donors. Blood was the sole source, and tissue repertoires probably differ.

From CD4+ cells came CD45RA+ naive and CD45RA-negative memory subsets. Details on this clone: Its antigen is currently unknown. Other DNA sequences in the sample encode the same CDR3.

Clones were sequenced by immunoSEQ multiplex PCR, and TCRdb holds only the in-frame ones, with some missing. The sample records roughly 300,000 clones, around four fifths being singletons. The CDR3 covers 11 residues. In germline, CDR1 is MDHEN, CDR2 SYDVKM. Trimming shortened V by 8 bases and J by 7 bases, and 9 bases separated the two germline ends. The genes are TRBV28 and TRBJ2-1; D call uncertain. The source of this sequence is a man aged 30 to 45 in good health. Sequencing input: memory CD4+ T cells sorted from blood. Subset: CD45RA-negative fraction. The CDR3 loop is CASSRGNEQFF. The DNA for the CDR3 is TGTGCCAGCTCCCGTGGGAATGAGCAGTTCTTC.